Sequencing of this T cell receptor (beta chain) was carried out in a study of cytotoxic CD8 clonotypes in ibrutinib-treated CLL. Study information: The patients, about a dozen relapsed/refractory and fewer than 16 treatment-naive, included approximately 17 who were IGHV unmutated. Points from the study as a whole: Public clonotypes, rarely seen, contracted or held steady on treatment.

From germline, CDR1 is MNHNY and CDR2 SVGAGI (reference sequence). The CDR3 is 16 residues long. The J segment lost 4 bases and the V segment lost 7 bases, leaving 12 bases of the junction unmatched. Points on this clone: As yet, its antigen is unknown.

Depths of 1 in 200,000 to 1 in 1 million T cells were the sequencing target. Measured with immunoSEQ multiplex PCR; TCRdb has only the in-frame clones, and not every one. The sample yields tens of thousands of clones, just over 90% seen once. This clonotype was obtained from a human donor with chronic lymphocytic leukemia. This rearrangement joins TRBV6-6 to TRBJ2-2; TRBD1 aligns across 7 bases. Sequencing used PBMCs, obtained after 12 months of ibrutinib treatment. CDR3 protein: CASKGTGTEFTGELFF. In nucleotides, the CDR3 is TGTGCCAGCAAAGGGACCGGGACAGAATTCACCGGGGAGCTGTTTTTT.